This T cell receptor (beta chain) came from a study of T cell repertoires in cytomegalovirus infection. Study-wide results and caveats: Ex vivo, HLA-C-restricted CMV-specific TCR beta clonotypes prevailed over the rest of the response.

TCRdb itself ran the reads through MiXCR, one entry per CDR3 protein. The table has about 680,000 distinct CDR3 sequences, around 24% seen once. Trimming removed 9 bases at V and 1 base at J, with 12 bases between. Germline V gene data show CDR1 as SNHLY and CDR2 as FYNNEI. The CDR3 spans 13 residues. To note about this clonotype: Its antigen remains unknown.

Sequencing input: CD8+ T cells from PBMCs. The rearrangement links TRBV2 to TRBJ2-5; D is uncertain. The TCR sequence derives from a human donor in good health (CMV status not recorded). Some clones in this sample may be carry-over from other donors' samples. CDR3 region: CASPLASQETQYF. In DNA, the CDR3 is TGTGCCAGTCCTTTAGCATCCCAAGAGACCCAGTACTTC. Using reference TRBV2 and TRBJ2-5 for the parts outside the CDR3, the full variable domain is EPEVTQTPSHQVTQMGQEVILRCVPISNHLYFYWYRQILGQKVEFLVSFYNNEISEKSEIFDDQFSVERPDGSNFTLKIRSTKLEDSAMYFCASPLASQETQYFGPGTRLLVL.